The sequence of this TCR beta chain was determined in a study of cytomegalovirus exposure and HLA in healthy donors. Study findings and constraints: According to reports, the classifier identified cytomegalovirus status with high specificity and sensitivity. Further analysis, carried out later, found HLA-associated TCR beta chains more clonally expanded than equally common other chains. The study flagged some 170 TCR beta chains as cytomegalovirus-associated.

In regard to this clone: As yet, its antigen is unknown.

CDR3 length equals 14 residues. V was clipped by 2 bases and J by 5 bases, with 13 bases between them. Per the germline V gene, CDR1 is SGHVS and CDR2 is FNYEAQ. 13 Jbeta primers and 60 Vbeta primers were used for the PCR. Libraries were prepared by immunoSEQ multiplex PCR; TCRdb keeps only in-frame clonotypes and omits some of them. Of under 200,000 clones listed, around 84% are singletons. This chain links TRBV7-6 with TRBJ2-7; possible D gene TRBD2, 5 bases. The receptor was isolated from a woman between 18 and 30 years old in good health and CMV-seronegative. Source material: PBMCs. Here the CDR3 reads CASSLSVSGDEQYF. CDR3 nucleotides: TGTGCCAGCAGCTTATCGGTGAGCGGCGACGAGCAGTACTTC. Using reference TRBV7-6 and TRBJ2-7 for the parts outside the CDR3, the full variable domain is GAGVSQSPRYKVTKRGQDVALRCDPISGHVSLYWYRQALGQGPEFLTYFNYEAQQDKSGLPNDRFSAERPEGSISTLTIQRTEQRDSAMYRCASSLSVSGDEQYFGPGTRLTVT.